The 17 T cell receptor beta chains given below trace back to one sample, sequenced in a study of T cell responses to AZD1222 COVID-19 vaccine. Profiled with immunoSEQ multiplex PCR; TCRdb holds only in-frame clones, not every one. This table holds 150,000 to 200,000 clones, 75% to 90% found once. This sample comprised peripheral blood, obtained on day 0 of AZD1222 vaccination. The receptors derive from an adult in good health.

The V call is TRBV30, the J call TRBJ1-1; maybe TRBD1 (6 bases). V lost 7 bases to trimming and J lost 5 bases, with 17 bases between them. This CDR3 has 13 amino acids. Germline loops: CDR1 GTSNPN, CDR2 SVGIG (reference sequence). In DNA, the CDR3 is TGTGCCTCTCTCACGGCCAGGGGAACTGAAGCTTTCTTT. Translating gives CASLTARGTEAFF.

The chain uses TRBV7-3 and TRBJ1-1; 7 nucleotides match TRBD1. Trimming removed 0 bases from V and 4 bases from J; junction bases left unmatched: 2. Germline CDR1 and CDR2: SGHTA and FQGTGA. The CDR3 sequence is 14 residues long. The CDR3 loop reads CASSLTQGTTEAFF. CDR3 DNA sequence: TGTGCCAGCAGCTTAACACAGGGGACCACTGAAGCTTTCTTT.

The chain is built from TRBV19 and TRBJ1-1; tentatively, D is TRBD1 (5 bases). Trimming cost V 7 bases and J 1 base, with 10 bases left between them. Germline values: CDR1 LNHDA, CDR2 SQIVND (reference sequence). This CDR3 has 13 amino acids. This CDR3 is CASITRGNTEAFF. For the CDR3, the DNA is TGTGCCAGTATCACGAGGGGGAACACTGAAGCTTTCTTT.

This rearrangement joins TRBV19 to TRBJ2-2; D remains ambiguous. CDR1 is LNHDA, CDR2 SQIVND, per germline (reference sequence). Trimming left V 7 bases short and J 1 base short, with 10 bases between. This CDR3 contains 14 residues. The CDR3 region has the DNA TGTGCCAGTACGAAGAGTCTGAACACCGGGGAGCTGTTTTTT. It specifies CASTKSLNTGELFF.

The genes are TRBV6-5 and TRBJ1-6, with TRBD1 as a possible D gene (6 bases). This CDR3 comprises 15 residues. V was pared by 7 bases and J by 8 bases, with 18 bases between. CDR1 MNHEY and CDR2 SVGAGI come from the germline V gene. This CDR3 is CASTPPQGWDSPLHF. The CDR3 DNA follows: TGTGCCAGCACCCCTCCGCAGGGGTGGGATTCACCCCTCCACTTT.

About this clone: Other DNA variants within this sample encode the same CDR3. CDR3 bases: TGTGCCAGCAGTTTGCGGGGCACAGATACGCAGTATTTT. This codes for CASSLRGTDTQYF. The chain carries TRBV12-3 or TRBV12-4 and TRBJ2-3, with D tentatively TRBD2 (5 bases). V was shortened by 3 bases and J by 1 base, with 5 bases between the two germline ends. The CDR3 has 13 residues.

There are a few counts of this clone. The V call is TRBV5-8, the J call TRBJ1-2; 8 bases map to TRBD1. Germline V gives CDR1 SGHTS, CDR2 YDEGEE. Trimming at V came to 0 bases and at J to 5 bases, leaving 12 bases not matched to a gene. This CDR3 is 17 amino acids long. As DNA, the CDR3 is TGTGCCAGCAGCTTGGCCCCCAGGGGGCTAATGGTTTATGGCTACACCTTC. It yields the protein CASSLAPRGLMVYGYTF.

The chain has TRBV6-6 and TRBJ1-2, with 9 bases fitting TRBD1. The CDR3 spans 14 residues. The V gene end was trimmed by 5 bases and the J gene end by 5 bases; junction bases not matched to a gene: 6. Germline CDR1 MNHNY, CDR2 SVGAGI (reference sequence). CDR3 in DNA: TGTGCCAGCAGTCCCGGACAGGGGTTTTATGGCTACACCTTC. Its translation is CASSPGQGFYGYTF.

V usage is TRBV6-1 and J usage is TRBJ1-2; D is undetermined. The CDR3 runs to 15 residues. Germline assignment: CDR1 MNHNS and CDR2 SASEGT. Trimming cost V 1 base and J 4 bases, with 13 bases left between them. The DNA of the CDR3 is TGTGCCAGCAGTGAAGGTCGGGCGTTTTTCTATGGCTACACCTTC. The encoded protein is CASSEGRAFFYGYTF.

The chain couples TRBV18 to TRBJ1-6; D gene ambiguous. Germline V gene data show CDR1 as KGHSH and CDR2 as LQKENI. The CDR3 sequence is 12 residues long. Trimming removed 3 bases at V and 7 bases at J, with 4 bases between. In nucleotides, the CDR3 is TGTGCCAGCTCACCCCCAAATTCACCCCTCCACTTT. This codes for CASSPPNSPLHF.

As DNA, the CDR3 is TGTGCCAGCAGCCACCCGACGGGACTAGCGAATTTAGATACGCAGTATTTT. It encodes CASSHPTGLANLDTQYF. The V gene is TRBV3-1 (or the pseudogene TRBV3-2), the J gene TRBJ2-3; 10 positions agree with TRBD2. The length of the CDR3 is 17 residues. Germline V CDR1 and CDR2: LGHDT, YNNKEL (reference sequence). V dropped 3 bases and J dropped 5; count of bases not matched to a gene: 11.

This chain joins TRBV18 and TRBJ2-2; 9 bases match TRBD1. Germline V gene lookup returns CDR1 KGHSH and CDR2 LQKENI. The CDR3 spans 17 residues. V was pared by 2 bases and J by 2 bases, with 6 bases of the junction left unmatched. The CDR3 DNA follows: TGTGCCAGCTCACCAAACAGGGGGCGCGGCAACACCGGGGAGCTGTTTTTT. This translates into CASSPNRGRGNTGELFF.

The chain carries TRBV4-3 and TRBJ1-2; D perhaps matches TRBD1 (5 bases). This CDR3 is 15 amino acids long. With 4 bases removed from V and 8 bases from J, the gap between germline ends came to 20 bases. CDR1 and CDR2 from the germline V gene are LGHNA and YSLEER. The CDR3: CASSLYLLGRVGYTF. Here the CDR3 DNA reads TGCGCCAGCAGCCTCTACCTGCTGGGACGAGTAGGCTACACCTTC.

The J gene is TRBJ1-4, the V gene TRBV5-1; TRBD1 matches at 8 bases. The germline gives CDR1 SGHRS, CDR2 YFSETQ. The V and J ends lost 7 bases and 12 bases, in that order; junction bases with no gene match: 8. This CDR3 is built from 12 residues. CDR3 residues: CASGSDRAELFF. The CDR3 nucleotides are TGCGCCAGCGGATCGGACAGGGCCGAACTGTTTTTT. Full variable domain (remainder filled in from reference TRBV5-1 and TRBJ1-4): KAGVTQTPRYLIKTRGQQVTLSCSPISGHRSVSWYQQTPGQGLQFLFEYFSETQRNKGNFPGRFSGRQFSNSRSEMNVSTLELGDSALYLCASGSDRAELFFGSGTQLSVL.

This clone was seen only a few times. The chain carries TRBV24-1 and TRBJ2-5; D is unclear. Per the germline V gene, CDR1 is KGHDR and CDR2 is SFDVKD. Trimming cost V 1 base and J 4 bases, with 9 bases left between them. CDR3 length equals 14 residues. CDR3 coding DNA: TGTGCCACCAGTGATTTCAACTTTCGAGAGACCCAGTACTTC. As protein: CATSDFNFRETQYF.

The chain is built from TRBV27 and TRBJ1-3; no clear D. CDR1 is MNHEY, CDR2 SMNVEV, per germline (reference sequence). The CDR3 consists of 18 residues. Trimming cost V 3 bases and J 0 bases, with 18 bases left between them. CDR3 loop: CASSLVGRSTYSGNTIYF. CDR3 nucleotides: TGTGCCAGCAGTTTGGTAGGACGAAGTACCTACTCTGGAAACACCATATATTTT.

The chain is built from TRBV19 and TRBJ2-2; unclear D gene. The CDR3 spans 14 residues. CDR1 and CDR2 (germline): LNHDA, SQIVND (reference sequence). The V and J ends lost 4 bases and 2 bases respectively, with 8 bases between them. The CDR3 loop reads CASSTLRNTGELFF. The CDR3 bases are TGTGCCAGTAGTACATTGAGAAACACCGGGGAGCTGTTTTTT. Drawing the rest from reference TRBV19 and TRBJ2-2, the complete variable domain is DGGITQSPKYLFRKEGQNVTLSCEQNLNHDAMYWYRQDPGQGLRLIYYSQIVNDFQKGDIAEGYSVSREKKESFPLTVTSAQKNPTAFYLCASSTLRNTGELFFGEGSRLTVL.